Listed below are T cell receptor beta chains from one sample, sequenced in a study of blood T cell repertoires in COVID-19. Sequencing was performed with immunoSEQ multiplex PCR; in TCRdb, only in-frame clones are kept and a portion is missing. In the table there are roughly 100,000 clones, 70% to 90% of which are singletons. Sequenced sample: peripheral blood. The receptors derive from a man between 45 and 60 years old with active COVID-19. CDR3s include the opening cysteine and the closing phenylalanine or tryptophan. D genes are given only for firm matches. Rows give clone size only sometimes, using once, few, many, or a class for an expanded clone.

D | size | J | V | CDR3 | DNA
TRBD1 | few | TRBJ1-2 | TRBV19 | CASRGQGTYGYTF | TGTGCCAGTAGAGGACAGGGGACATATGGCTACACCTTC
- | - | TRBJ1-2 | TRBV12-3/TRBV12-4 | CASSLSGFYGYTF | TGTGCCAGCAGTTTAAGCGGATTCTATGGCTACACCTTC
TRBD1 | - | TRBJ1-4 | TRBV9 | CASSVDRGNEKLFF | TGTGCCAGCAGCGTAGACAGGGGCAATGAAAAACTGTTTTTT
TRBD2 | - | TRBJ2-5 | TRBV2 | CASSQLAGKGETQYF | TGTGCCAGCAGCCAACTAGCGGGGAAAGGAGAGACCCAGTACTTC
TRBD1 | - | TRBJ2-2 | TRBV5-1 | CASRLGINRRTGRSGELFF | TGCGCCAGCAGACTTGGCATCAATCGAAGGACAGGGCGTAGCGGGGAGCTGTTTTTT
TRBD1 | - | TRBJ1-1 | TRBV30 | CAWELAGGFTEAFF | TGTGCCTGGGAGCTTGCAGGGGGGTTCACTGAAGCTTTCTTT
TRBD1 | few | TRBJ1-1 | TRBV7-3 | CASSSRQGEAFF | TGTGCCAGCAGCTCCCGACAGGGAGAAGCTTTCTTT
- | once | TRBJ2-3 | TRBV19 | CATEKGRASTDTQYF | TGTGCCACCGAAAAAGGGAGAGCCTCCACAGATACGCAGTATTTT
- | - | TRBJ1-2 | TRBV30 | CAWSTPPGGYTF | TGTGCCTGGAGTACGCCCCCCGGTGGCTACACCTTC
TRBD1 | - | TRBJ2-1 | TRBV7-2 | CASSIRDSTYNEQFF | TGTGCCAGCAGCATCCGGGACAGCACCTACAATGAGCAGTTCTTC
- | - | TRBJ1-2 | TRBV7-2 | CASSPEGRLGHGYTF | TGTGCCAGCAGCCCCGAGGGGAGGCTTGGCCATGGCTACACCTTC
- | - | TRBJ1-2 | TRBV21-1 | CASVTQADLYGYTF | TGTGCCAGCGTCACCCAGGCAGATTTATATGGCTACACCTTC
TRBD2 | - | TRBJ2-1 | TRBV5-5 | CASALQGAGAPWNEQFF | TGTGCCAGCGCCCTGCAGGGAGCGGGGGCCCCATGGAATGAGCAGTTCTTC
TRBD1 | - | TRBJ1-5 | TRBV12-3/TRBV12-4 | CASTPGQTMPQHF | TGTGCCAGCACCCCGGGACAGACGATGCCCCAGCATTTT
- | - | TRBJ1-2 | TRBV18 | CASSPNREYGYTF | TGTGCCAGCTCACCGAACAGGGAATATGGCTACACCTTC
TRBD1 | once | TRBJ2-7 | TRBV5-1 | CASPRDQGAGEQYF | TGCGCCAGCCCCCGGGATCAGGGGGCGGGCGAGCAGTACTTC
- | - | TRBJ2-5 | TRBV15 | CATSGRTNQETQYF | TGTGCCACCAGCGGGCGGACTAACCAAGAGACCCAGTACTTC
- | - | TRBJ2-1 | TRBV7-8 | CASSLPKSDEQFF | TGTGCCAGCAGCCTCCCAAAGAGCGATGAGCAGTTCTTC
- | - | TRBJ2-5 | TRBV5-5 | CASSFQYQETQYF | TGTGCCAGCAGCTTCCAGTACCAAGAGACCCAGTACTTC
- | - | TRBJ1-5 | TRBV29-1 | CSVREGPQHF | TGCAGCGTCCGCGAGGGGCCCCAGCATTTT
TRBD1 | - | TRBJ1-1 | TRBV18 | CASSPIQGAGTEAFF | TGTGCCAGCTCACCTATCCAGGGGGCCGGCACTGAAGCTTTCTTT
- | - | TRBJ2-4 | TRBV9 | CASSVGTVRGNIQYF | TGTGCCAGCAGCGTTGGGACTGTGCGTGGAAACATTCAGTACTTC
TRBD1 | - | TRBJ1-2 | TRBV7-2 | CATNFENRGWGYTF | TGTGCCACAAACTTCGAGAACAGGGGATGGGGCTACACCTTC
- | - | TRBJ1-5 | TRBV3-1/TRBV3-2 | CASSLRQFDQPQHF | TGTGCCAGCAGCCTCCGACAGTTTGATCAGCCCCAGCATTTT
- | - | TRBJ1-1 | TRBV5-6 | CASSTLTKNTEAFF | TGTGCCAGCAGCACCCTGACAAAAAACACTGAAGCTTTCTTT
TRBD2 | - | TRBJ2-1 | TRBV11-3 | CASRKAGGLDNEQFF | TGTGCCAGCAGAAAAGCGGGGGGGCTGGACAATGAGCAGTTCTTC
- | - | TRBJ2-7 | TRBV27 | CASSGGREQYF | TGTGCCAGCAGCGGGGGGCGGGAGCAGTACTTC
TRBD2 | - | TRBJ2-1 | TRBV6-2/TRBV6-3 | CASSPLAAYNEQFF | TGTGCCAGCAGTCCCCTAGCGGCCTACAATGAGCAGTTCTTC
- | - | TRBJ2-6 | TRBV30 | CAWKRRLSLVPGANVLTF | TGTGCCTGGAAGCGTCGACTATCTCTTGTGCCTGGGGCCAACGTCCTGACTTTC
- | - | TRBJ1-2 | TRBV25-1 | CASTDRMGAFGYTF | TGTGCCAGCACCGATAGGATGGGGGCCTTCGGCTACACCTTC
- | once | TRBJ2-1 | TRBV5-4 | CASSQGGPGYNEQFF | TGTGCCAGCAGCCAGGGGGGACCGGGCTACAATGAGCAGTTCTTC
TRBD1 | once | TRBJ1-2 | TRBV5-4 | CASSLVTGEPYGYTF | TGTGCCAGCAGCTTGGTTACAGGGGAGCCCTATGGCTACACCTTC
- | - | TRBJ2-7 | TRBV4-1 | CASSQGRDYEQYF | TGCGCCAGCAGCCAGGGCAGGGACTACGAGCAGTACTTC
- | - | TRBJ2-5 | TRBV7-2 | CASSLQLARQETQYF | TGTGCCAGCAGCTTACAACTAGCAAGACAAGAGACCCAGTACTTC
- | - | TRBJ1-2 | TRBV5-4 | CASRLGGLLVNGYTF | TGTGCCAGCAGGTTGGGGGGGCTTCTGGTAAATGGCTACACCTTC
TRBD2 | - | TRBJ2-7 | TRBV6-5 | CASGTSGGFIYEQYF | TGTGCCTCGGGGACTAGCGGGGGGTTCATCTACGAGCAGTACTTC
TRBD1 | - | TRBJ2-2 | TRBV7-7 | CASSPARDRGTGELFF | TGTGCTAGCAGCCCTGCCAGGGACAGGGGTACCGGGGAGCTGTTTTTT
- | few | TRBJ2-7 | TRBV10-1 | CASSAPQGLHEQYF | TGCGCCAGCAGTGCGCCCCAGGGGCTCCACGAGCAGTACTTC
TRBD1 | - | TRBJ2-7 | TRBV7-2 | CASSRQGYEQYF | TGTGCCAGCAGCCGACAGGGGTACGAGCAGTACTTC
TRBD1 | - | TRBJ1-2 | TRBV28 | CASSLGSLDRLNGYTF | TGTGCCAGCAGTTTAGGCTCTCTGGACAGGTTAAATGGCTACACCTTC
TRBD2 | - | TRBJ2-3 | TRBV13 | CASSLGGRGDTQYF | TGTGCCAGCAGCTTAGGTGGGAGGGGAGATACGCAGTATTTT
TRBD1 | - | TRBJ2-2 | TRBV11-2 | CASSSQGVVGELFF | TGTGCCAGCAGCTCTCAGGGGGTCGTCGGGGAGCTGTTTTTT
- | - | TRBJ2-7 | TRBV25-1 | CASSEVSSYEQYF | TGTGCCAGCAGTGAAGTGAGCTCCTACGAGCAGTACTTC
- | - | TRBJ1-1 | TRBV5-1 | CASSLTGGTEAFF | TGCGCCAGCAGCCTGACAGGCGGGACTGAAGCTTTCTTT
- | - | TRBJ2-1 | TRBV20-1 | CSALRTSRQFF | TGCAGTGCTCTTAGGACTTCTAGGCAGTTCTTC